This T cell receptor (beta chain) comes out of a study of blood T cell repertoires in COVID-19. This clone showed up just a few times. Clones were read by immunoSEQ multiplex PCR, and TCRdb kept only the in-frame ones, dropping some. The sample records hundreds of thousands of clones, over 75% being singletons. The V end was cut by 0 bases, the J end by 0 bases, with 9 bases between. The CDR3 contains 17 residues. Per germline, CDR1 LNHNV and CDR2 YYDKDF (reference sequence). This TCR was sampled from a young man who had recovered from COVID-19. The chain couples TRBV15 to TRBJ1-6, with D uncertain. The sample was PBMCs or T cells enriched from blood (not recorded which). The CDR3 loop reads CATSRDNSFSYNSPLHF. The DNA for the CDR3 is TGTGCCACCAGCAGAGATAATTCTTTCTCCTATAATTCACCCCTCCACTTT.